This TCR beta chain was captured by sequencing in a study of T cells in localized non-small cell lung cancer (dated by TCRdb to 2018 to 2021). Some background on the complete study: T cell repertoires of about 230 early-stage NSCLC patients were analyzed, with tumors being compared against uninvolved tumor-adjacent lungs. The cohort consisted of approximately 240 treatment-naive NSCLC patients whose localized lung tumors had been resected. Of the NSCLC patients, 129 were male and approximately 110 were female, and the mean age was about 69 years.

The immunoSEQ Assay was used to sequence TCR beta CDR3 regions from DNA. The original pipeline was this. To compute T cell density, TCR beta template counts were normalized to usable DNA, which was estimated by amplifying housekeeping genes. Richness was estimated using the preseqR package, with extrapolation to 400,000 templates for PBMC samples and to 120,000 templates for tissue samples. Clonality was defined as one minus Pielou's evenness. Tissue-enriched TCRs were identified through differential abundance testing performed on productive amino-acid clonotypes, with a minimum total count of 5 and an alpha of 0.1. The Jaccard Index and the Morisita Overlap Index were used to quantify repertoire overlap between compartments. GLIPH grouped TCR beta CDR3s together with public tetramer-defined viral CDR3s, and a viral motif had to include at least three viral sequences and also show V-gene enrichment. TCRdb stores this immuneACCESS table with in-frame sequences only. Part of the clones is absent; in the studies checked, under half of the shortfall reflects unresolved V genes, and no reason is known for the rest. V and J calls and clone size follow that table, whereas D and trimming were derived from the DNA. This sample holds fewer than 45,000 clones; approximately 86% were observed only once. Approximately 6.6% of the sample lies in the top ten.

At diagnosis, peripheral blood, uninvolved tumor-adjacent lung and tumor were collected and stored as a combination of fresh-frozen and FFPE material. For TCR repertoire profiling, the blood samples were analyzed as peripheral blood mononuclear cells. What the research found in general, with its limitations: Multi-region tumor sequencing was not performed, so intratumor heterogeneity could not be excluded. Because of the exploratory design, TCR variables were selected using unadjusted p-values without false-discovery rate correction. Longer overall survival was associated with higher T cell density in blood, whereas shorter survival was associated with higher clonality in adjacent lung. Of the top 100 tumor clones, a median of roughly 57 were detected in paired uninvolved adjacent lung; 28 were also among that lung's top 100. Uninvolved tumor-adjacent lung showed the highest T cell clonality, higher than tumor, which suggests more focused antigenic responses in the adjacent lung.

According to the germline V gene, CDR1 reads MDHEN and CDR2 reads SYDVKM. The CDR3 numbers 13 residues from cysteine through phenylalanine. CDR3 DNA only is kept here, 39 bases in frame from base 1. Trimming accounts for 6 bases at V and 6 bases at J, while the number of junction bases matched to no gene is 2. On this clone itself: Which antigen it targets is not known. Per-nucleotide qualities are absent, and no much larger clonotype sits a single base away.

The TCR originated in a man aged 35 to 70 with stage I lung adenocarcinoma. This specimen was peripheral blood, taken before any cancer treatment. The chain is assembled from TRBV28 and TRBJ2-7; TRBD2 fits 13 bases in the junction. The CDR3 protein: CASRLAGGGEQYF. The DNA sequence follows: TGTGCCAGCAGACTAGCGGGAGGGGGCGAGCAGTACTTC.